Each of the 10 T cell receptor beta chains below was sequenced from the same sample in a study of identical twins. Via MiXCR, TCRdb re-called the 5' RACE reads, giving one row per CDR3 protein. In the table there are about 520,000 distinct CDR3 sequences, 22% of which are singletons. The data were also submitted as part of a second study, on T cells expressing NK-cell markers.

The material sequenced was CD4+ T cells sorted from blood. These TCRs come from a woman aged 18-30 years in good health.

This sequence joins TRBV5-1 and TRBJ2-3; D possibly corresponds to TRBD2 (5 bases). Trimming pared 0 bases from V and 2 bases from J, leaving 13 bases between. The CDR3 runs to 16 residues. Germline CDR1 is SGHRS and CDR2 is YFSETQ. The CDR3 nucleotides are TGCGCCAGCAGCTTGGGCCCCAGCGGAGTCACAGATACGCAGTATTTT. Protein product: CASSLGPSGVTDTQYF.

The chain combines TRBV20-1 with TRBJ2-3, with 7 bases aligning to TRBD2. Looked up from germline, CDR1 is DFQATT and CDR2 is SNEGSKA (reference sequence). The CDR3 totals 14 residues. With V trimmed by 5 bases and J by 3 bases, 8 bases remained unmatched. CDR3 sequence (DNA): TGCAGTGCTCGCCTTTTGCGGGAGACAGATACGCAGTATTTT. Protein product: CSARLLRETDTQYF.

In its sample, this clonotype was seen a few times. V usage is TRBV6-5 and J usage is TRBJ1-3; unclear D gene. Trimming pared 2 bases from V and 0 bases from J, leaving 11 bases between. Germline V gene sequence: CDR1 MNHEY, CDR2 SVGAGI. CDR3 length: 16 residues. CDR3 sequence reads: CASSYGGINSGNTIYF. CDR3 nucleotides: TGTGCCAGCAGTTACGGTGGGATCAACTCTGGAAACACCATATATTTT.

This chain joins TRBV5-5 and TRBJ2-1; the match to TRBD2 covers 8 bases. The CDR3 is 15 residues long. Germline V gives CDR1 SGHKS, CDR2 YYEKEE (reference sequence). V lost 2 bases to trimming and J lost 4 bases; unmatched junction nucleotides: 5. CDR3 sequence: CASSFAGGQYNEQFF. In DNA form, the CDR3 reads TGTGCCAGCAGCTTTGCGGGGGGCCAATACAATGAGCAGTTCTTC.

This clonotype was found a few times. The rearrangement uses TRBV18 and TRBJ2-2; TRBD2 aligns across 7 bases. Germline V gives CDR1 KGHSH, CDR2 LQKENI. This CDR3 contains 15 residues. J was trimmed by 4 bases and V by 0 bases; bases with no gene match: 2. The CDR3: CASSPPGRATGELFF. CDR3 nucleotide sequence: TGTGCCAGCTCACCACCGGGGAGGGCCACCGGGGAGCTGTTTTTT.

In its sample, this clonotype was seen a few times. The chain uses TRBV15 and TRBJ2-1; tentative D call: TRBD2 (6 bases). Germline V CDR1 and CDR2: LNHNV, YYDKDF (reference sequence). There are 12 residues in the CDR3. The V gene lost 4 bases and the J gene lost 12 bases, with 13 bases spanning the gap. CDR3 amino acids: CATSKLAQAQFF. CDR3 DNA: TGTGCCACCAGCAAACTAGCCCAGGCGCAGTTCTTC. The full variable domain, its missing parts supplied by reference TRBV15 and TRBJ2-1, is DAMVIQNPRYQVTQFGKPVTLSCSQTLNHNVMYWYQQKSSQAPKLLFHYYDKDFNNEADTPDNFQSRRPNTSFCFLDIRSPGLGDTAMYLCATSKLAQAQFFGPGTRLTVL.

The rearrangement uses TRBV6-5 and TRBJ2-1; D might be TRBD1 (6 bases). Germline V gives CDR1 MNHEY, CDR2 SVGAGI. The V gene lost 2 bases and the J gene lost 5 bases, with 22 bases spanning the gap. The CDR3 spans 18 residues. Here the CDR3 DNA reads TGTGCCAGCAGTTACCCCTCTGGTGTCCAGGGGCGAAACAATGAGCAGTTCTTC. It translates to CASSYPSGVQGRNNEQFF.

This sequence joins TRBV5-6 and TRBJ2-3; D is unclear. Germline V gives CDR1 SGHDT, CDR2 YYEEEE. V gave up 1 base and J gave up 2 bases, with 8 bases separating them. The CDR3 has 14 amino acids. The CDR3 loop reads CASSLPGFTDTQYF. CDR3 in DNA: TGTGCCAGCAGCTTGCCAGGCTTCACAGATACGCAGTATTTT.

This chain uses TRBV25-1 with TRBJ2-2; 8 bases agree with TRBD2. Germline V gene lookup returns CDR1 MGHDK and CDR2 SYGVNS. The CDR3 length is 16 residues. The trim removed 3 bases at V and 1 base at J, leaving 4 bases unmatched. The CDR3 sequence is CASSDAGGRNTGELFF. As DNA, the CDR3 is TGTGCCAGCAGTGATGCGGGGGGCAGGAACACCGGGGAGCTGTTTTTT.

J is TRBJ2-3 and V is TRBV21-1; TRBD2, the table's D call, lacks a check against the DNA. TRBV21-1 constitutes a pseudogene. CDR3 size: 16 residues. The CDR3 loop reads CASSKARQGPTDTQYF. The DNA of the CDR3 is TGTGCCAGCAGCAAAGCGCGGCAGGGCCCTACAGATACGCAGTATTTT.